These T cell receptor beta chains were read from a single sample in a study of T-cell reconstitution after alpha-beta-depleted transplantation in children. TCRdb reprocessed the PCR reads with MiXCR, giving one entry per CDR3 protein. The sample lists fewer than 700,000 distinct CDR3 sequences; over 10% were seen once. Material: PBMCs, mostly from graft donor cells, obtained 360 days after TCRalphabeta/CD19-depleted stem cell transplant. These receptors were collected from a male patient aged 10-17 years who had a stem cell transplant for acute myeloid leukemia, so the T cells may come from the graft donor. Each CDR3 is given with its conserved first and last residue. Fields, in order: V gene, clone size, D gene, CDR3 length, J gene, CDR3 DNA, CDR3 protein. D genes are given only for firm matches. Not every row has a clone size; where given, it reads once, few, many or a size class.

>TRBV5-1|.|.|17|TRBJ2-1
TGCGCCAGCAGCTTGGAAAGGGGGACCGTCCCCTACAATGAGCAGTTCTTC
CASSLERGTVPYNEQFF
>TRBV15|.|.|14|TRBJ2-1
TGTGCCACCAGCAGAGATCCCCTTCAGAATGAGCAGTTCTTC
CATSRDPLQNEQFF
>TRBV20-1|few|TRBD2|13|TRBJ2-1
TGCAGTGCTGTACTGGGGGGTAGCGGGAATCAGTTCTTC
CSAVLGGSGNQFF
>TRBV9|.|TRBD1|15|TRBJ2-7
TGTGCCAGCAGCGTGGGACAGGGGATCCCCTACGAGCAGTACTTC
CASSVGQGIPYEQYF
>TRBV12-3/TRBV12-4|.|.|12|TRBJ2-1
TGTGCCAGCAGTTTTAGAGTGTATGAGCAGTTCTTC
CASSFRVYEQFF
>TRBV5-4|few|TRBD2|15|TRBJ2-3
TGTGCCAGCAGCTTTCGGCTAGCGGACACAGATACGCAGTATTTT
CASSFRLADTDTQYF
>TRBV27|.|.|16|TRBJ2-6
TGTGCCAGCAGTGACTACAGGGCTACTGGGGCCAACGTCCTGACTTTC
CASSDYRATGANVLTF
>TRBV7-2|many|TRBD1|16|TRBJ1-4
TGTGCCAGCAGCTTTACGCGGACAGGGGTCGGTGAAAAACTGTTTTTT
CASSFTRTGVGEKLFF
>TRBV20-1|.|TRBD2|16|TRBJ2-1
TGCAGTGCCCTGCGACTAGCGGGAGTCGCGTACAATGAGCAGTTCTTC
CSALRLAGVAYNEQFF
>TRBV29-1|few|TRBD2|17|TRBJ2-3
TGCAGCGTTGGGGGATATTTGGCGGGAGGCCTCACAGATACGCAGTATTTT
CSVGGYLAGGLTDTQYF
>TRBV18|.|.|12|TRBJ2-1
TGTGCCAGCTCACCGTACTCCTTGGATCAGTTCTTC
CASSPYSLDQFF
>TRBV4-3|few|TRBD1|15|TRBJ2-3
TGCGCCAGCAGCCAAGAGGGTGACAGGGGGAATACGCAGTATTTT
CASSQEGDRGNTQYF
>TRBV11-2|few|.|14|TRBJ2-7
TGTGCCAGCATCCGCGGTCTGAGCTCCTACGAGCAGTACTTC
CASIRGLSSYEQYF
>TRBV5-1|.|TRBD1|16|TRBJ1-1
TGCGCCAGCAGCTTGCGCCAGGGGGCGCCGGACACTGAAGCTTTCTTT
CASSLRQGAPDTEAFF
>TRBV20-1|few|TRBD1|13|TRBJ2-7
TGCAGTGCTAGAGGGGACAGGGGCAGCGAGCAGTACTTC
CSARGDRGSEQYF
>TRBV28|many|TRBD1|17|TRBJ2-1
TGTGCCAGCAGTCCAGCCCCGGACAGGGGGCCGTCCAATGAGCAGTTCTTC
CASSPAPDRGPSNEQFF
>TRBV12-3/TRBV12-4|once|TRBD2|15|TRBJ2-1
TGTGCCAGCAGTCCACTAGCGGGACCTTACAATGGGCAGTTCTTC
CASSPLAGPYNGQFF
>TRBV5-5|few|TRBD1|15|TRBJ1-4
TGTGCCAGCAGCTTGTCAGGGACAGCTAATGAAAAACTGTTTTTT
CASSLSGTANEKLFF
>TRBV29-1|many|TRBD1|13|TRBJ1-6
TGCAGCGTTGCCCGGGACAGTTCTTCACCCCTCCACTTT
CSVARDSSSPLHF
>TRBV20-1|few|TRBD1|16|TRBJ1-1
TGCAGTGCTAGACACGGACAGGGGAACTTGAACACTGAAGCTTTCTTT
CSARHGQGNLNTEAFF
>TRBV20-1|.|.|17|TRBJ2-3
TGCAGTGCTAGAGAGCTCCCCGTCCCGACTCTCACAGATACGCAGTATTTT
CSARELPVPTLTDTQYF
>TRBV12-3/TRBV12-4|few|.|14|TRBJ1-5
TGTGCCAGCAGTTTAAGTGAATTCAATCAGCCCCAGCATTTT
CASSLSEFNQPQHF
>TRBV12-3/TRBV12-4|many|TRBD1|14|TRBJ2-7
TGTGCCAGCAGTTTATGGACAGGGGGCGACGAGCAGTACTTC
CASSLWTGGDEQYF
>TRBV11-2|few|TRBD2|16|TRBJ2-7
TGTGCCAGCAGCTCCCTGGCGGGACTAGCGGCCTACGAGCAGTACTTC
CASSSLAGLAAYEQYF
>TRBV6-5|.|.|12|TRBJ2-5
TGTGCCAGCATAGGCGGGATGATTACCCAGTACTTC
CASIGGMITQYF
>TRBV14|many|TRBD1|15|TRBJ2-7
TGTGCCAGCAGCCTTGCCCGGGACAGGGGTTACGAGCAGTACTTC
CASSLARDRGYEQYF
>TRBV11-1|.|.|15|TRBJ1-2
TGTGCCAGCAGCCAATGGACAGAAGCTAACTATGGCTACACCTTC
CASSQWTEANYGYTF
>TRBV12-3/TRBV12-4|few|.|15|TRBJ2-3
TGTGCCAGTTCTAGAGGAAGGAGAAACACAGATACGCAGTATTTT
CASSRGRRNTDTQYF
>TRBV7-2|.|.|16|TRBJ2-1
TGTGCCAGCAGCTCCGCACCGGCCACCGGCGGAAATGAGCAGTTCTTC
CASSSAPATGGNEQFF
>TRBV29-1|many|.|10|TRBJ2-5
TGCAGCGTTGTACTGGAGACCCAGTACTTC
CSVVLETQYF
>TRBV7-3|few|.|15|TRBJ2-1
TGTGCCAGCAGCTTAAGTCGCGCAGGACTCAATGAGCAGTTCTTC
CASSLSRAGLNEQFF
>TRBV12-3/TRBV12-4|few|TRBD2|16|TRBJ2-1
TGTGCCAGCAGTTCCCTAGCGGGAAAGGGGGACAATGAGCAGTTCTTC
CASSSLAGKGDNEQFF
>TRBV27|.|.|13|TRBJ2-3
TGTGCCAGCACCACAGGGATCTTCGGTACGCAGTATTTT
CASTTGIFGTQYF
>TRBV6-6|.|.|12|TRBJ2-7
TGTGCCAGCAGTTACCAAAACTACGAGCAGTACTTC
CASSYQNYEQYF
>TRBV25-1|.|.|14|TRBJ2-1
TGTGCCAGCAGTTTAACAGGGCTCTACAATGAGCAGTTCTTC
CASSLTGLYNEQFF